This passage covers 21 T cell receptor beta chains from one sample sequenced in a study of beta chain features in type 1 diabetes. TCRB transcripts that were expressed got sequenced, as all of the isolated RNA had been reverse transcribed. Sequencing used immunoSEQ multiplex PCR; TCRdb keeps in-frame clones, though not all of them. The sample includes hundreds of thousands of clones, roughly an eighth of them seen just once. Findings and limits, study-wide: The study found moderately but significantly shorter TCRB CDR3s in all four CD4+ subsets of Type 1 diabetes patients.

What these receptors recognize is not known. Sequencing was carried out using naive CD4+ T cells from blood. All receptors come from a man aged 18-30 years with type 1 diabetes.

The gene calls are TRBV18 and TRBJ2-3; D might be TRBD2 (5 bases). Germline loops: CDR1 KGHSH, CDR2 LQKENI. The CDR3 loop spans 16 amino acids. Trimming took 3 bases from V and 2 from J, leaving 15 bases between them. In nucleotides, the CDR3 is TGTGCCAGCTCACCCACTGGGTTCGGGAACACAGATACGCAGTATTTT. It yields the protein CASSPTGFGNTDTQYF.

There are a few counts of this clone. The chain combines TRBV7-3 with TRBJ1-2; TRBD1 is a possible D gene (6 bases). V shed 2 bases and J shed 8 bases, with 12 bases lying between them. From germline, CDR1 is SGHTA and CDR2 FQGTGA. The CDR3 contains 13 residues. As DNA, the CDR3 is TGTGCCAGCAGCTTAGGGGGCGCGGAAGGCTACACCTTC. It codes for CASSLGGAEGYTF.

The V call is TRBV4-3, the J call TRBJ2-7; either TRBD1 or TRBD2 may fit D (6 bases each). Germline values: CDR1 LGHNA, CDR2 YSLEER. CDR3 size: 16 residues. Trimming cost V 1 base and J 5 bases, with 18 bases left between them. The CDR3 here is CASSQADGRGGNEQYF. DNA for the CDR3: TGCGCCAGCAGCCAAGCGGACGGCAGGGGAGGTAACGAGCAGTACTTC.

This clone turned up a few times. V gene TRBV5-1 combines with J gene TRBJ2-1, with D possibly TRBD1 on 6 matching bases. This CDR3 spans 14 amino acids. The germline V gene has CDR1 SGHRS and CDR2 YFSETQ. V was shortened by 0 bases and J by 7 bases, with 11 bases between the two germline ends. The CDR3, as DNA: TGCGCCAGCAGCTTGGATCGGACAGATAATGAGCAGTTCTTC. This translates into CASSLDRTDNEQFF.

The gene calls are TRBV9 and TRBJ2-2; 16 nucleotides agree with TRBD2. This CDR3 is 16 amino acids long. Germline V lookup: CDR1 SGDLS, CDR2 YYNGEE. Unmatched junction bases numbered 4, after V lost 6 bases and J lost 5 bases. Written as DNA, the CDR3 is TGTGCCAGCACCGGGACTAGCGGGAGGGCGACCGGGGAGCTGTTTTTT. This codes for CASTGTSGRATGELFF. Full variable domain (rest looked up from reference TRBV9 and TRBJ2-2): DSGVTQTPKHLITATGQRVTLRCSPRSGDLSVYWYQQSLDQGLQFLIQYYNGEERAKGNILERFSAQQFPDLHSELNLSSLELGDSALYFCASTGTSGRATGELFFGEGSRLTVL.

This chain links TRBV7-6 with TRBJ2-5; the match to TRBD2 covers 9 bases. CDR3 length: 14 amino acids. The V gene end was trimmed by 5 bases and the J gene end by 6 bases; junction bases not matched to a gene: 7. CDR1 is SGHVS, CDR2 FNYEAQ, per germline. DNA of the CDR3: TGTGCCAGCAGCCCTAGCGGGGTTGTCAAGACCCAGTACTTC. Its translation: CASSPSGVVKTQYF. Drawing the rest from reference TRBV7-6 and TRBJ2-5, the complete variable domain is GAGVSQSPRYKVTKRGQDVALRCDPISGHVSLYWYRQALGQGPEFLTYFNYEAQQDKSGLPNDRFSAERPEGSISTLTIQRTEQRDSAMYRCASSPSGVVKTQYFGPGTRLLVL.

V is TRBV7-2 and J is TRBJ2-1; D is unclear. Germline lookup yields CDR1 SGHTA and CDR2 FQGNSA. The V gene lost 3 bases and the J gene lost 0 bases, with 9 bases spanning the gap. The CDR3 is made up of 15 amino acids. CDR3 region: CASSFSPNSYNEQFF. CDR3 coding DNA: TGTGCCAGCAGCTTCAGCCCTAACTCCTACAATGAGCAGTTCTTC.

The chain links TRBV19 to TRBJ2-2; D might be TRBD2 (5 bases). Germline V CDR1 and CDR2: LNHDA, SQIVND (reference sequence). Trimming shortened V by 7 bases and J by 6 bases, and 9 bases separated the two germline ends. This CDR3 region has 12 residues. The DNA of the CDR3 is TGTGCCAGTACATACGGGGCCGGGGAGCTGTTTTTT. Protein sequence: CASTYGAGELFF.

The chain couples TRBV10-3 to TRBJ1-2; 8 nucleotides match TRBD1. The J segment lost 2 bases and the V segment lost 6 bases, leaving 5 bases of the junction unmatched. The CDR3 sequence is 14 residues long. Germline-derived CDR1 and CDR2 are ENHRY and SYGVKD. The chain's CDR3 is CAIRRTGTNYGYTF. The CDR3 DNA reads as TGTGCCATCAGGAGGACAGGGACCAACTATGGCTACACCTTC.

This sequence joins TRBV10-2 and TRBJ1-1, with 8 nucleotides matching TRBD1. CDR1 is WSHSY and CDR2 is SAAADI in the germline V gene. The V and J ends lost 7 bases and 8 bases, in that order; junction bases with no gene match: 9. The CDR3 consists of 13 residues. The CDR3 DNA reads TGCGCCAGCAACCCGACAGGGGCGACGGAAGCTTTCTTT. Translation: CASNPTGATEAFF.

The rearrangement links TRBV4-3 to TRBJ2-7, with 8 bases lining up with TRBD1. Trimming removed 0 bases from V and 4 bases from J; junction bases left unmatched: 2. Looked up from germline, CDR1 is LGHNA and CDR2 is YSLEER. This CDR3 has 14 amino acids. The CDR3 bases are TGCGCCAGCAGCCAAGAAAACAGGGGGTACGAGCAGTACTTC. Translation gives CASSQENRGYEQYF.

This clone has just a few counts. The rearrangement joins TRBV4-1 to TRBJ2-1; D gene ambiguous. CDR3 length: 13 residues. Trimming took 8 bases from V and 9 from J, leaving 17 bases between them. The germline V gene encodes CDR1 MGHRA and CDR2 YSYEKL. CDR3 nucleotides: TGCGCCAGCTGTCAGGATCAGTTCCTTGAGCAGTTCTTC. Its protein is CASCQDQFLEQFF.

This chain links TRBV9 with TRBJ1-1; tentative D call: TRBD1 (6 bases). This CDR3 spans 14 amino acids. V was cut by 0 bases and J by 8 bases, with 14 bases left in between. Looked up from germline, CDR1 is SGDLS and CDR2 is YYNGEE. The CDR3 DNA is TGTGCCAGCAGCGTAGTAGGGGGGGCAGGCGAAGCTTTCTTT. Its protein product is CASSVVGGAGEAFF.

This clone was picked up a small number of times. The chain employs TRBV7-2 and TRBJ1-5, with 10 nucleotides matching TRBD1. The ends lost 5 bases at V and 5 bases at J; junction bases unmatched: 3. Germline CDR1 and CDR2: SGHTA and FQGNSA. The CDR3 length is 14 residues. Written as DNA, the CDR3 is TGTGCCAGCAGCCCAGGACAGGGGGATCAGCCCCAGCATTTT. It is translated as CASSPGQGDQPQHF.

This clone was found a few times. The chain employs TRBV7-9 and TRBJ2-3, with 14 bases identical to TRBD2. The CDR3 totals 17 residues. V gave up 5 bases and J gave up 3 bases; unmatched junction bases: 7. CDR1 SEHNR and CDR2 FQNEAQ come from the germline V gene (reference sequence). The CDR3 region has the DNA TGTGCCAGCAGCCGGCGAGGGACTAGCGGGAGAACAGATACGCAGTATTTT. This codes for CASSRRGTSGRTDTQYF. Using reference TRBV7-9 and TRBJ2-3 for the parts outside the CDR3, the full variable domain is DTGVSQNPRHKITKRGQNVTFRCDPISEHNRLYWYRQTLGQGPEFLTYFQNEAQLEKSRLLSDRFSAERPKGSFSTLEIQRTEQGDSAMYLCASSRRGTSGRTDTQYFGPGTRLTVL.

The chain joins TRBV10-1 to TRBJ2-5; tentatively, D is TRBD2 (5 bases). This CDR3 has 15 residues. The V and J ends lost 1 base and 5 bases respectively, with 14 bases between them. Per germline, CDR1 WNHNN and CDR2 SYGVQD (reference sequence). CDR3 residues: CASSEFGSPGETQYF. The CDR3 coding sequence is TGCGCCAGCAGTGAGTTTGGCTCCCCGGGGGAGACCCAGTACTTC.

This chain joins TRBV5-6 and TRBJ2-5; 8 bases fit TRBD2. CDR1 and CDR2 from the germline V gene are SGHDT and YYEEEE. The CDR3 has 16 amino acids. Trimming took 1 base from V and 2 from J; bases not matched to a gene: 7. CDR3 protein: CASSLRLAGLQETQYF. CDR3 nucleotides: TGTGCCAGCAGCTTGCGGCTAGCGGGCTTACAAGAGACCCAGTACTTC. Full variable domain (remainder filled in from reference TRBV5-6 and TRBJ2-5): DAGVTQSPTHLIKTRGQQVTLRCSPKSGHDTVSWYQQALGQGPQFIFQYYEEEERQRGNFPDRFSGHQFPNYSSELNVNALLLGDSALYLCASSLRLAGLQETQYFGPGTRLLVL.

The table lists this clone with a few counts. This chain connects TRBV27 to TRBJ1-1; TRBD1 might be the D (6 bases). Germline values: CDR1 MNHEY, CDR2 SMNVEV (reference sequence). The CDR3 sequence is 15 residues long. Trimming stripped 5 bases from V and 6 bases from J, with 19 bases between. The CDR3 DNA follows: TGTGCCAGCAGTCCCCAGGGGAGTTTTCGTTCTGAAGCTTTCTTT. Amino acid sequence: CASSPQGSFRSEAFF.

Note on this clone: Germline is not matched at one junction end, which may reflect a read error. The V and J genes are TRBV5-1 and TRBJ2-3; D is ambiguous. This CDR3 is 10 amino acids long. From germline, CDR1 is SGHRS and CDR2 YFSETQ. Written as DNA, the CDR3 is TGCGCCGGCAGCACAGATACGCAGTATTTT. Its protein product is CAGSTDTQYF.

This clone has only one observation. V gene TRBV7-9 combines with J gene TRBJ1-4; 9 bases match TRBD1. Germline values: CDR1 SEHNR, CDR2 FQNEAQ (reference sequence). The ends lost 4 bases at V and 8 bases at J; junction bases unmatched: 8. This CDR3 has 15 residues. This CDR3 reads CASSSDRGFGEKLFF. DNA for the CDR3: TGTGCCAGCAGCTCCGACAGGGGGTTTGGGGAAAAACTGTTTTTT.

This clone was observed a few times. The J gene is TRBJ2-1, the V gene TRBV30; 10 bases map to TRBD2. V lost 8 bases and J lost 7; bases outside the gene matches: 17. The CDR3 totals 16 residues. Germline V gives CDR1 GTSNPN, CDR2 SVGIG (reference sequence). The CDR3 sequence is CARSSWSGRDTNEQFF. DNA for the CDR3: TGTGCCCGTTCCTCCTGGAGCGGGAGGGATACGAATGAGCAGTTCTTC.